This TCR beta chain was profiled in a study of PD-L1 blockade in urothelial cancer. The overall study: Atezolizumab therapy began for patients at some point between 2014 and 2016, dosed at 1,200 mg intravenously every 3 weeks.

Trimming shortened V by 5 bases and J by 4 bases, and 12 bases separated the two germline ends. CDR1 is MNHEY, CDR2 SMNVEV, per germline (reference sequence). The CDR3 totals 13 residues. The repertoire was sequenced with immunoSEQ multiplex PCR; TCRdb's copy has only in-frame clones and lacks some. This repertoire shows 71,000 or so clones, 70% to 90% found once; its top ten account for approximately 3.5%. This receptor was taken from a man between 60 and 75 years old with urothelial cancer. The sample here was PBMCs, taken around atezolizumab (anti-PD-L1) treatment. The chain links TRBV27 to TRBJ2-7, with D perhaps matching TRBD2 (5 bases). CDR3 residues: CASSRGNSYEQYF. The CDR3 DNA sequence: TGTGCCAGCAGTCGAGGGAATTCATACGAGCAGTACTTC.